This T cell receptor (beta chain) was sequenced in a study of cytomegalovirus exposure and HLA in healthy donors. About the research overall: A prior study identified over 100 million unique TCR beta sequences from some 200 million T cells. Study observations and caveats: Highly shared variants forming one cluster were likely a sequencing artifact.

On this clone: Its antigen is unknown.

The PCR ran on 60 Vbeta and 13 Jbeta primers. TCRdb's table, derived via immunoSEQ multiplex PCR, lists solely in-frame clones and lacks some. The profile shows about 200,000 clones, 75% to 85% of them singletons. Germline assignment: CDR1 SGHVS and CDR2 FNYEAQ. CDR3 size: 14 residues. V was pared by 8 bases and J by 4 bases, with 12 bases between. Sequencing was carried out using PBMCs. This chain links TRBV7-6 with TRBJ1-6, with TRBD1 as a possible D gene (6 bases). This TCR derives from a girl between 5 and 17 years old in good health and CMV-seronegative. In DNA form, the CDR3 reads TGTGCCAGCGGCAAGGGGGAATATAATTCACCCCTCCACTTT. Amino acids: CASGKGEYNSPLHF.